The 2 T cell receptor beta chains listed next were all sequenced from one sample in a study of post-analysis software for immune sequencing data. Study-level results: With TRBV5-6, TRBV5-1 and TRBV20-1 included, a handful of TRBV segments were more frequent in patients than in controls.

Their antigen targets remain unknown. Researchers reported that TCR beta cDNA libraries carried unique molecular identifiers. TCRdb re-derived calls from the PCR reads in MiXCR, one entry per CDR3 protein. This table has roughly 730,000 distinct CDR3 sequences, 25% to 30% appearing once. Sequencing used blood. These receptors were taken from a girl between 5 and 17 years old with multiple sclerosis.

The V and J genes are TRBV2 and TRBJ1-2, with TRBD1 matching 8 bases. Germline V lookup: CDR1 SNHLY, CDR2 FYNNEI. This CDR3 has 16 amino acids. Losses at the gene ends were 3 bases for V and 4 bases for J; bases not matched to a gene: 10. CDR3 nucleotide sequence: TGTGCCAGCAGTGAGAGAAGGACAGGGCTCTTCTATGGCTACACCTTC. As protein: CASSERRTGLFYGYTF.

The chain uses TRBV12-3 or TRBV12-4 and TRBJ1-2; no firm D call. CDR3 length: 14 amino acids. With 7 bases removed from V and 4 bases from J, the gap between germline ends came to 16 bases. This CDR3 is CASTKLGRIYGYTF. The CDR3 region has the DNA TGTGCCAGCACCAAATTAGGACGGATCTATGGCTACACCTTC.